This entry describes one TCR beta chain. This record belongs to a study of blood T cell repertoires in COVID-19. In the study overall: T cells, B-cell-depleted T cells, or PBMCs provided the cDNA or gDNA that served as material.

Some clones are missing from TCRdb's copy, which holds only in-frame ones; the method was immunoSEQ multiplex PCR. The sample consists of approximately 240,000 clones, roughly 84% of them appearing once. The source of this sequence is a woman between 35 and 50 years old with active or convalescent COVID-19. Specimen: peripheral blood.

The CDR3 protein is CASSQIKGFSFF. CDR3 nucleotides: TGCGCCAGCAGCCAAATTAAGGGGTTTTCTTTCTTT. The chain combines TRBV4-1 with TRBJ1-1, with D possibly matching TRBD1 (5 bases). The CDR3 loop spans 12 amino acids. Trimming took off 2 bases at V and 12 bases at J, with 13 bases between the two ends. Per the germline V gene, CDR1 is MGHRA and CDR2 is YSYEKL.